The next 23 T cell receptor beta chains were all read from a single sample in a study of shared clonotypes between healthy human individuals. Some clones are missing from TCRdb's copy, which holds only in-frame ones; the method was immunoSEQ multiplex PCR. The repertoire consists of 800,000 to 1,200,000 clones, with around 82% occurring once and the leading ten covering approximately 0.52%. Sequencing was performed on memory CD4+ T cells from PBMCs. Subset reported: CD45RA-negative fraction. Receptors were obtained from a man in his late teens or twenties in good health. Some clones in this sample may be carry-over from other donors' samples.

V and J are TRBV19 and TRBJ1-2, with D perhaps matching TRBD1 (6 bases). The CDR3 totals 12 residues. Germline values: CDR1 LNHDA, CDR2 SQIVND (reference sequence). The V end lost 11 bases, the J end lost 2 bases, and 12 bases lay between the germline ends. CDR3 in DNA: TGTGCCGCATCCGGACAGAACTATGGCTACACCTTC. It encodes CAASGQNYGYTF. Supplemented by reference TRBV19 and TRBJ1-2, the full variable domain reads DGGITQSPKYLFRKEGQNVTLSCEQNLNHDAMYWYRQDPGQGLRLIYYSQIVNDFQKGDIAEGYSVSREKKESFPLTVTSAQKNPTAFYLCAASGQNYGYTFGSGTRLTVV.

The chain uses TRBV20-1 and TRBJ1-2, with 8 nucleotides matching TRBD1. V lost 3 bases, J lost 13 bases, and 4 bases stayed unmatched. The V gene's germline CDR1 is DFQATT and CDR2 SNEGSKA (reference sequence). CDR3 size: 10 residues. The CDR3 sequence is CSARGDRGTF. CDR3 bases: TGCAGTGCTAGGGGAGACAGGGGCACCTTC.

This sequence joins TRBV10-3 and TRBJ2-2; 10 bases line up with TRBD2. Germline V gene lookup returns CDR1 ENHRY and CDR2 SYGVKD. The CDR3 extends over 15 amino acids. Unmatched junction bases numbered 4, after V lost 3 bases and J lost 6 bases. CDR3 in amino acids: CAISEVAGGPGELFF. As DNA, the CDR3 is TGTGCCATCAGTGAAGTAGCGGGAGGCCCCGGGGAGCTGTTTTTT.

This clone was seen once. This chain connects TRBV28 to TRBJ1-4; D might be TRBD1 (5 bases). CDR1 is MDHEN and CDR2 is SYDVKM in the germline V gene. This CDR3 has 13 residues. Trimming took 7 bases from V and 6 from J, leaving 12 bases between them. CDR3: CASKAGGDEKLFF. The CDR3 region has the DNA TGTGCCAGCAAGGCGGGGGGTGATGAAAAACTGTTTTTT. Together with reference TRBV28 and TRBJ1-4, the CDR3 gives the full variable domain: DVKVTQSSRYLVKRTGEKVFLECVQDMDHENMFWYRQDPGLGLRLIYFSYDVKMKEKGDIPEGYSVSREKKERFSLILESASTNQTSMYLCASKAGGDEKLFFGSGTQLSVL.

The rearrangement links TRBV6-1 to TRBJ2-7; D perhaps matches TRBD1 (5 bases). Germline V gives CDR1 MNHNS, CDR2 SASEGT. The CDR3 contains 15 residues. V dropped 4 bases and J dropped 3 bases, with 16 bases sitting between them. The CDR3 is CASSGGRALYYEQYF. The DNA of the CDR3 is TGTGCCAGCAGTGGGGGCAGGGCCCTTTACTACGAGCAGTACTTC.

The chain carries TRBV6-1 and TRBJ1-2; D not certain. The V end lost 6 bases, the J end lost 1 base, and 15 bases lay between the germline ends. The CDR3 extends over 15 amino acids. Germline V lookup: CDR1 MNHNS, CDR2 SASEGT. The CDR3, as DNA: TGTGCCAGCAGAGTTGAAGGACGGGATAACTATGGCTACACCTTC. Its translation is CASRVEGRDNYGYTF.

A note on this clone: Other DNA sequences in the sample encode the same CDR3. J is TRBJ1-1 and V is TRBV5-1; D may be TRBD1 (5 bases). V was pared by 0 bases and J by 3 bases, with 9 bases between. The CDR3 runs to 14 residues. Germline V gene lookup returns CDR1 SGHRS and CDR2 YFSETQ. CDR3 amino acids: CASSLEGRDTEAFF. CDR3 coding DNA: TGCGCCAGCAGCTTGGAGGGGAGGGACACTGAAGCTTTCTTT.

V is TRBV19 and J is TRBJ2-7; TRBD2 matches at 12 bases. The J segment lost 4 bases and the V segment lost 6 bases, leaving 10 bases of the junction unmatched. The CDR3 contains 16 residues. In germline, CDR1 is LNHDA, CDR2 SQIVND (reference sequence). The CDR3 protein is CASSHLAGGPPYEQYF. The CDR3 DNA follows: TGTGCCAGTAGCCACCTAGCGGGAGGGCCCCCATACGAGCAGTACTTC.

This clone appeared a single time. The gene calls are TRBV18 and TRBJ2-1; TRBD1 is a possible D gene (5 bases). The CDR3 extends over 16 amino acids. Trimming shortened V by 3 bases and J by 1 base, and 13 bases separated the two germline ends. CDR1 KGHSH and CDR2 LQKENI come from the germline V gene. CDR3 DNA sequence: TGTGCCAGCTCACCTCCAGGGCTGCAATCCTACAATGAGCAGTTCTTC. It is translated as CASSPPGLQSYNEQFF.

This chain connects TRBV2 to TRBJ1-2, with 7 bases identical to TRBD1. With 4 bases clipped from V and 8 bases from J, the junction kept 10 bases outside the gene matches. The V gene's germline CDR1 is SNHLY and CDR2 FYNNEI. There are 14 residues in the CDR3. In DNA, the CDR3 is TGTGCCAGCAGTGTTATAGGGGGCCCCTTAGGCTACACCTTC. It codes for CASSVIGGPLGYTF.

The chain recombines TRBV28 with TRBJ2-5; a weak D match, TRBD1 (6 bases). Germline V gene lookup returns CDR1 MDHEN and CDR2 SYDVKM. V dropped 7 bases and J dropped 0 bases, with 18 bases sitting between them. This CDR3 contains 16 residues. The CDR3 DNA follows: TGTGCCAGCACACCATTAGCGAGACAGGACCAAGAGACCCAGTACTTC. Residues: CASTPLARQDQETQYF.

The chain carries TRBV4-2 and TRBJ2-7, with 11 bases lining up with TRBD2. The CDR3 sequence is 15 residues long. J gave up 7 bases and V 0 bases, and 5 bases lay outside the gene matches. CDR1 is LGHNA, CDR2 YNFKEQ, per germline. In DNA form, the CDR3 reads TGTGCCAGCAGCCAAGATAGCGGGAGGGCTGGTGAGCAGTACTTC. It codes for CASSQDSGRAGEQYF.

As DNA, the CDR3 is TGTGCCAGCAGTGAAGGCCAGGGAGGCAATCAGCCCCAGCATTTT. Encoded protein: CASSEGQGGNQPQHF. The chain links TRBV2 to TRBJ1-5, with D possibly matching TRBD1 (5 bases). The germline gives CDR1 SNHLY, CDR2 FYNNEI. The CDR3 spans 15 residues. V lost 1 base and J lost 2, with 9 bases in between. Filled out from reference TRBV2 and TRBJ1-5, the complete variable domain reads EPEVTQTPSHQVTQMGQEVILRCVPISNHLYFYWYRQILGQKVEFLVSFYNNEISEKSEIFDDQFSVERPDGSNFTLKIRSTKLEDSAMYFCASSEGQGGNQPQHFGDGTRLSIL.

The CDR3 protein is CASSFGWGREQYF. The CDR3, as DNA: TGCGCCAGCAGCTTCGGCTGGGGAAGGGAGCAGTACTTC. The chain joins TRBV5-1 to TRBJ2-7, with D unclear. Trimming stripped 2 bases from V and 7 bases from J, with 13 bases between. Germline CDR1 SGHRS, CDR2 YFSETQ. The CDR3 is 13 residues long.

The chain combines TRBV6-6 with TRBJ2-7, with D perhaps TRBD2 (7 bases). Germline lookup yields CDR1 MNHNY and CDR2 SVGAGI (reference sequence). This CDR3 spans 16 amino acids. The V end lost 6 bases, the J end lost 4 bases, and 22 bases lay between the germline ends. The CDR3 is CASRRGGGPSLYEQYF. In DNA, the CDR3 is TGTGCCAGCAGACGAGGGGGAGGGCCTAGTTTATACGAGCAGTACTTC.

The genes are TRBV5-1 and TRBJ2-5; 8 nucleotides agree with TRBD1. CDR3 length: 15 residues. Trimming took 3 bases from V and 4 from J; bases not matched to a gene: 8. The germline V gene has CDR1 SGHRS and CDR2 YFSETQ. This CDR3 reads CASSSRTGWGETQYF. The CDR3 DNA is TGCGCCAGCAGCTCCCGGACAGGGTGGGGAGAGACCCAGTACTTC.

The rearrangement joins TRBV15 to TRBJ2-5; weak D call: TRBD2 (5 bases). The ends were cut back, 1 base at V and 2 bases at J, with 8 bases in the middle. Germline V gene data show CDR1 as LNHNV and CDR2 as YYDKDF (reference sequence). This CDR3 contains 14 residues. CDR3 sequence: CATSRAAGQETQYF. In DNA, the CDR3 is TGTGCCACCAGCAGAGCGGCGGGTCAAGAGACCCAGTACTTC.

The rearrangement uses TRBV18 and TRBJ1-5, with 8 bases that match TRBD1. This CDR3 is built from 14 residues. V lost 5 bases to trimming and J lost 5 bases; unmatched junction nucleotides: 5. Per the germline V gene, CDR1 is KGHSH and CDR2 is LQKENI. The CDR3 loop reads CASSLTGADQPQHF. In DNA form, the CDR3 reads TGTGCCAGCTCATTGACAGGGGCCGATCAGCCCCAGCATTTT.

The CDR3 DNA reads as TGCGCCAGCGCAAAGGAGGCTAGCGCAGACCAAGAGACCCAGTACTTC. Amino acids: CASAKEASADQETQYF. The genes are TRBV5-1 and TRBJ2-5, with D possibly matching TRBD2 (6 bases). CDR1 and CDR2 (germline): SGHRS, YFSETQ. The CDR3 is 16 amino acids. The germline V and J ends were trimmed by 7 bases and 0 bases, with 19 bases remaining between them.

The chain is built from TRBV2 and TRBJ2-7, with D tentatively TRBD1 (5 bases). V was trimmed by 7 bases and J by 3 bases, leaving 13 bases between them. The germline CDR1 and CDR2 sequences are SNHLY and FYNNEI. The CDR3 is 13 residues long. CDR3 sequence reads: CASMRDRNYEQYF. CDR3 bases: TGTGCCAGCATGCGAGACAGAAACTACGAGCAGTACTTC.

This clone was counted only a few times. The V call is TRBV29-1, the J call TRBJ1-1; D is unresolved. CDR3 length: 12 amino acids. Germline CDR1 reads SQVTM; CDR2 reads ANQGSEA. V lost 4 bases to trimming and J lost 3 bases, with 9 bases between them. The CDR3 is CSVAQEYTEAFF. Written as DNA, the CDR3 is TGCAGCGTTGCCCAAGAATACACTGAAGCTTTCTTT.

The CDR3 protein is CASAPGHQGDTQYF. In DNA, the CDR3 is TGCGCCAGCGCCCCGGGACACCAGGGAGATACGCAGTATTTT. V gene TRBV5-1 combines with J gene TRBJ2-3, with a tentative D call TRBD1 (6 bases). CDR3 length: 14 residues. Trimming left V 7 bases short and J 5 bases short, with 17 bases between. CDR1 and CDR2 from the germline V gene are SGHRS and YFSETQ. The full variable domain, in which reference TRBV5-1 and TRBJ2-3 provide the parts outside the CDR3, is KAGVTQTPRYLIKTRGQQVTLSCSPISGHRSVSWYQQTPGQGLQFLFEYFSETQRNKGNFPGRFSGRQFSNSRSEMNVSTLELGDSALYLCASAPGHQGDTQYFGPGTRLTVL.

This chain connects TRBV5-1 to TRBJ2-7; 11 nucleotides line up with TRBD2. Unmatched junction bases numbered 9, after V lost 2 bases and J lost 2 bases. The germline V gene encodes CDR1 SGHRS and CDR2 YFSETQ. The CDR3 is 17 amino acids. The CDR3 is CASSFFLAGGVTYEQYF. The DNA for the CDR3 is TGCGCCAGCAGCTTTTTCCTAGCGGGAGGTGTGACCTACGAGCAGTACTTC.